The 18 T cell receptor beta chains presented below share a single source sample, sequenced in a study of neurological immune-mediated disorders. TCRdb fed the 5' RACE reads into MiXCR, producing one record per CDR3 protein. The data show some 76,000 distinct CDR3 sequences, 3.2% seen once. Sequencing was carried out using PBMCs. The receptors derive from a woman aged 50 to 60 with multiple sclerosis.

Many counts were recorded for this clonotype. The rearrangement uses TRBV5-1 and TRBJ2-1; D may correspond to TRBD1 or TRBD2 (7 bases each). Germline CDR1 SGHRS, CDR2 YFSETQ. CDR3 length equals 17 residues. The germline V and J ends were trimmed by 0 bases and 1 base, with 14 bases remaining between them. CDR3 sequence: CASSLAGRGGSYNEQFF. DNA for the CDR3: TGCGCCAGCAGCTTGGCCGGCAGGGGGGGATCCTACAATGAGCAGTTCTTC.

The table lists this clonotype with many counts. This chain uses TRBV12-3 or TRBV12-4 with TRBJ2-7; D might be TRBD1 or TRBD2, each matching 6 bases. The V gene lost 5 bases and the J gene lost 5 bases, with 16 bases spanning the gap. The CDR3 extends over 14 amino acids. CDR3 region: CASSQSGEAHEQYF. CDR3 coding DNA: TGTGCCAGCAGTCAATCAGGGGAGGCCCACGAGCAGTACTTC.

This clonotype appeared many times. The chain links TRBV20-1 to TRBJ2-5; 10 bases align to TRBD1. The V gene's germline CDR1 is DFQATT and CDR2 SNEGSKA (reference sequence). The CDR3 has 13 amino acids. CDR3 sequence: CSHTRTGGYTQYF. CDR3 sequence (DNA): TGCAGCCATACACGGACAGGGGGGTATACCCAGTACTTC.

This clonotype was detected ten times or more. This chain joins TRBV27 and TRBJ1-2; 8 nucleotides match TRBD1. The CDR3 has 16 amino acids. The trim removed 0 bases at V and 5 bases at J, leaving 8 bases unmatched. CDR1 MNHEY and CDR2 SMNVEV come from the germline V gene (reference sequence). CDR3 protein: CASSLSQGALRYGYTF. The CDR3, as DNA: TGTGCCAGCAGTTTATCGCAGGGGGCGCTTCGGTATGGCTACACCTTC.

This clonotype occurred many times. V gene TRBV7-8 combines with J gene TRBJ2-2, with D unclear. CDR3 length: 12 residues. Trimming removed 1 base from V and 7 bases from J, with 4 bases in between. Germline-derived CDR1 and CDR2 are SGHVS and FQNEAQ. In DNA form, the CDR3 reads TGTGCCAGCAGCTTAGGCCTCGGGGAGCTGTTTTTT. This sequence encodes CASSLGLGELFF. The whole variable domain, filled in from reference TRBV7-8 and TRBJ2-2, reads GAGVSQSPRYKVAKRGQDVALRCDPISGHVSLFWYQQALGQGPEFLTYFQNEAQLDKSGLPSDRFFAERPEGSVSTLKIQRTQQEDSAVYLCASSLGLGELFFGEGSRLTVL.

This clonotype was observed at least ten times. The chain links TRBV7-6 to TRBJ2-2; 9 positions agree with TRBD2. Germline V lookup: CDR1 SGHVS, CDR2 FNYEAQ. The CDR3 sequence is 19 residues long. Trimming cost V 1 base and J 2 bases; bases outside gene matches: 11. CDR3 sequence (DNA): TGTGCCAGCAGCTTAGTGGTCGTTAGCGGGGGAGATAACACCGGGGAGCTGTTTTTT. Amino acids: CASSLVVVSGGDNTGELFF.

This clonotype was counted at least ten times. The chain combines TRBV28 with TRBJ2-5; 7 bases line up with TRBD2. V was clipped by 3 bases and J by 4 bases; unmatched bases: 2. CDR3 length: 13 residues. CDR1 is MDHEN and CDR2 is SYDVKM in the germline V gene. CDR3 sequence (DNA): TGTGCCAGCAGTTTTAGGGAGGGAGAGACCCAGTACTTC. This gives the protein CASSFREGETQYF. Using reference TRBV28 and TRBJ2-5 for the parts outside the CDR3, the full variable domain is DVKVTQSSRYLVKRTGEKVFLECVQDMDHENMFWYRQDPGLGLRLIYFSYDVKMKEKGDIPEGYSVSREKKERFSLILESASTNQTSMYLCASSFREGETQYFGPGTRLLVL.

Many counts were recorded for this clonotype. This chain connects TRBV27 to TRBJ1-2; 9 bases are a match to TRBD1. CDR3 length equals 14 residues. Unmatched junction bases numbered 6, after V lost 4 bases and J lost 6 bases. Germline V gene lookup returns CDR1 MNHEY and CDR2 SMNVEV (reference sequence). The CDR3: CASSSDRGSDGYTF. In nucleotides, the CDR3 is TGTGCCAGCAGTTCGGACAGGGGTTCGGATGGCTACACCTTC.

At least ten counts were recorded for this clonotype. V usage is TRBV7-9 and J usage is TRBJ1-1; no definite D call. The CDR3 is made up of 12 amino acids. V gave up 10 bases and J gave up 5 bases, with 14 bases separating them. The V gene's germline CDR1 is SEHNR and CDR2 FQNEAQ (reference sequence). Here the CDR3 reads CATASFLTEAFF. The CDR3 DNA is TGTGCCACCGCTTCATTCTTAACTGAAGCTTTCTTT. Complete variable domain (other parts from reference TRBV7-9 and TRBJ1-1): DTGVSQNPRHKITKRGQNVTFRCDPISEHNRLYWYRQTLGQGPEFLTYFQNEAQLEKSRLLSDRFSAERPKGSFSTLEIQRTEQGDSAMYLCATASFLTEAFFGQGTRLTVV.

The gene calls are TRBV13 and TRBJ2-5; weak D call: TRBD2 (7 bases). Per germline, CDR1 PRHDT and CDR2 FYEKMQ (reference sequence). The CDR3 length is 17 residues. V gave up 4 bases and J gave up 1 base, with 19 bases separating them. CDR3 loop: CASSSTSRGAVQETQYF. Here the CDR3 DNA reads TGTGCCAGCAGCTCGACCTCCCGGGGGGCCGTCCAAGAGACCCAGTACTTC.

With respect to this clonotype: Given the absence of the conserved phenylalanine or tryptophan at the CDR3 end, a read error is likely. No DNA is shown, since the ends of the CDR3 on it are uncertain; the CDR3 is the one TCRdb lists. V gene TRBV12-3 or TRBV12-4 combines with J gene TRBJ2-5. The CDR3 region is 12 residues in length, termini included. The CDR3 protein is CASSFVGETQHV.

This clonotype was seen at least ten times. The chain joins TRBV7-2 to TRBJ2-1; the match to TRBD2 covers 13 bases. Germline lookup yields CDR1 SGHTA and CDR2 FQGNSA. Trimming removed 1 base from V and 8 bases from J; junction bases left unmatched: 14. The CDR3 loop spans 19 amino acids. CDR3 protein: CASSLVSTRTSGSNHEQFF. The CDR3 region has the DNA TGTGCCAGCAGCTTAGTTTCCACCCGGACTAGCGGGAGTAACCATGAGCAGTTCTTC.

There are many counts of this clonotype. This sequence joins TRBV12-3 or TRBV12-4 and TRBJ2-5, with 9 bases identical to TRBD1. CDR3 size: 14 residues. Unmatched junction bases numbered 9, after V lost 6 bases and J lost 7 bases. The CDR3, as DNA: TGTGCCAGCAGCCTAAGGACAGGGGTTGCGACCCAGTACTTC. It specifies CASSLRTGVATQYF.

In its sample, this clonotype was seen a few times. This chain joins TRBV4-3 and TRBJ1-2; D is perhaps TRBD1 (5 bases). Trimming shortened V by 2 bases and J by 4 bases, and 17 bases separated the two germline ends. Germline V gene sequence: CDR1 LGHNA, CDR2 YSLEER. The CDR3 runs 16 residues. The CDR3 nucleotides are TGCGCCAGCAGCCAACTCACGGGGGGTACAAGCTATGGCTACACCTTC. The encoded protein is CASSQLTGGTSYGYTF.

This clonotype has ten or more counts. The rearrangement uses TRBV20-1 and TRBJ1-1, with D perhaps TRBD1 (5 bases). The CDR3 is 14 amino acids. CDR1 and CDR2 (germline): DFQATT, SNEGSKA (reference sequence). Trimming left V 0 bases short and J 1 base short, with 9 bases between. CDR3 amino acids: CSARDRVKNTEAFF. In nucleotides, the CDR3 is TGCAGTGCTAGAGACAGGGTTAAGAACACTGAAGCTTTCTTT.

This clonotype occurred many times. The genes are TRBV10-3 and TRBJ2-5; D possibly uses TRBD1 or TRBD2 (6 bases each). Trimming shortened V by 7 bases and J by 2 bases, and 17 bases separated the two germline ends. The CDR3 covers 15 residues. Germline CDR1 and CDR2: ENHRY and SYGVKD. The CDR3 loop is CAINAGAGGQETQYF. The CDR3 DNA reads TGTGCCATCAACGCAGGGGCCGGGGGACAAGAGACCCAGTACTTC.

This clonotype was recorded at least ten times. The chain recombines TRBV5-6 with TRBJ2-7; D unresolved. Looked up from germline, CDR1 is SGHDT and CDR2 is YYEEEE. The CDR3 extends over 14 amino acids. Trimming removed 3 bases at V and 3 bases at J, with 13 bases between. The CDR3 sequence is CASSSDINFYEQYF. The CDR3 region has the DNA TGTGCCAGCAGCTCTGACATAAATTTCTACGAGCAGTACTTC.

This clonotype has at least ten counts. The chain uses TRBV20-1 and TRBJ1-1; D gene uncertain. The germline gives CDR1 DFQATT, CDR2 SNEGSKA (reference sequence). The CDR3 has 11 amino acids. V dropped 4 bases and J dropped 8 bases, with 11 bases sitting between them. The CDR3 region is CSATGPKEAFF. CDR3 in DNA: TGCAGTGCTACAGGACCTAAGGAAGCTTTCTTT.